This T cell receptor beta chain emerged from a study of T cells in Graves' hyperthyroidism and ophthalmopathy. Germline V lookup: CDR1 DFQATT, CDR2 SNEGSKA (reference sequence). J gave up 5 bases and V 5 bases, and 10 bases lay outside the gene matches. There are 15 residues in the CDR3. Many counts were recorded for this clonotype. The source material, RNA transcripts, was used to amplify TCR beta CDR3 regions. The primer set for the first-round RT-PCR of the TCR CDR3 was HTBI. TCRdb itself ran the multiplex PCR reads through MiXCR, one entry per CDR3 protein. The profile shows almost 600,000 distinct CDR3 sequences, roughly 50% of them singletons.

What was sequenced was peripheral blood or thyroid tissue (not recorded which). The sequence was collected from a woman aged 18-29 years with Graves' hyperthyroidism. This chain links TRBV20-1 with TRBJ2-5, with 11 bases identical to TRBD2. CDR3 sequence: CSAPWLAGGGETQYF. In nucleotides, the CDR3 is TGCAGTGCTCCCTGGTTAGCGGGAGGGGGTGAGACCCAGTACTTC.